Listed below are T cell receptor beta chains from one sample, sequenced in a study of blood T cell repertoires in COVID-19. TCRdb keeps only in-frame clones here, not all; method: immunoSEQ multiplex PCR. The data contain nearly 250,000 clones, roughly 82% of them singletons. What was sequenced was PBMCs or T cells enriched from blood (not recorded which). The receptor set was obtained from a woman aged 45-60 years who had recovered from COVID-19. Both conserved end residues are part of each CDR3. The D gene is left open where the match is weak. Clone size is given for some rows only: seen once, a few or many times, or a class if the clone is expanded.

d_gene	j_gene	v_gene	abundance	len	CDR3nt	CDR3aa
.	TRBJ1-2	TRBV7-9	.	14	TGTGCCAGCAGCTTATTAGACAGCAACTATGGCTACACCTTC	CASSLLDSNYGYTF
.	TRBJ1-2	TRBV9	.	16	TGTGCCAGCAGCGTAGGACCAAGTAGGAGAAACTATGGCTACACCTTC	CASSVGPSRRNYGYTF
TRBD1	TRBJ1-1	TRBV28	.	13	TGTGCCAGTAGTCTTGACAGGGTAACTGAAGCTTTCTTT	CASSLDRVTEAFF
TRBD1	TRBJ1-4	TRBV5-6	.	16	TGTGCCAGCAGCTTAACAGGGGGCGGAACTAATGAAAAACTGTTTTTT	CASSLTGGGTNEKLFF
TRBD1	TRBJ1-5	TRBV6-2/TRBV6-3	.	15	TGTGCCAGCAGCTCAAATCAGGGGGCACGACAGCCCCAGCATTTT	CASSSNQGARQPQHF
TRBD1	TRBJ1-2	TRBV2	.	15	TGTGCCAGCAGTGTCAGACAGGGGGACCCTTATGGCTACACCTTC	CASSVRQGDPYGYTF
TRBD2	TRBJ2-1	TRBV6-5	.	13	TGTGCCAGCAGTTACTCGAGGGCTAGCGGGCAGTTCTTC	CASSYSRASGQFF
.	TRBJ2-2	TRBV30	few	15	TGTGCCTGGAGCCCGGACTCCGTGAACACCGGGGAGCTGTTTTTT	CAWSPDSVNTGELFF
.	TRBJ1-4	TRBV15	.	17	TGTGCCACCAGTCAGGACAGCTCAATTTCAATTAATGAAAAACTGTTTTTT	CATSQDSSISINEKLFF
TRBD1	TRBJ2-7	TRBV28	.	13	TGTGCCAGCAGTTTCTGGACAGGGCGGGAGCAGTACTTC	CASSFWTGREQYF
.	TRBJ2-7	TRBV6-5	.	12	TGTGCCAGCAGTAACAGTTACTACGAGCAGTACTTC	CASSNSYYEQYF
.	TRBJ2-7	TRBV6-5	.	15	TGTGCCAGCACTCCCAAGCAGGGTCAGACCTACGAGCAGTACTTC	CASTPKQGQTYEQYF
TRBD1	TRBJ1-2	TRBV24-1	.	14	TGTGCCACCAGTGACTTGACAGGGGTTAATGGCTACACCTTC	CATSDLTGVNGYTF
TRBD1	TRBJ2-7	TRBV6-5	.	15	TGTGCCAGCAGGAAGGAGGACAGGGGGACCTACGAGCAGTACTTC	CASRKEDRGTYEQYF
.	TRBJ1-2	TRBV15	.	15	TGTGCCACCTCGGGCGGGGGCATAATGGGCTATGGCTACACCTTC	CATSGGGIMGYGYTF
.	TRBJ2-7	TRBV5-1	.	14	TGCGCCAGCAGTCGTGGGACTGTGACCTACGAGCAGTACTTC	CASSRGTVTYEQYF
TRBD2	TRBJ2-3	TRBV5-1	.	15	TGCGCCAGCAGCTTGGGACTAGCCTTCACAGATACGCAGTATTTT	CASSLGLAFTDTQYF
.	TRBJ2-7	TRBV16	once	13	TGTGCCAGCAGCCCCCCGGTTCGGGTCGAGCAGTACTTC	CASSPPVRVEQYF
.	TRBJ1-3	TRBV3-1/TRBV3-2	.	14	TGTGCCAGCAGCCGACAGGTGTCTGGAAACACCATATATTTT	CASSRQVSGNTIYF
TRBD2	TRBJ2-7	TRBV9	many	17	TGTGCCAGCAGCCCTCAACAGACTAGCGGGAGGTCCTACGAGCAGTACTTC	CASSPQQTSGRSYEQYF
.	TRBJ1-4	TRBV27	.	13	TGTGCCAGCAGTTTTGACGGGAATGAAAAACTGTTTTTT	CASSFDGNEKLFF
.	TRBJ2-1	TRBV9	.	12	TGTGCCAGCAGCATACAGGGATATGAGCAGTTCTTC	CASSIQGYEQFF
.	TRBJ2-2	TRBV4-1	.	13	TGCGCCAGCAGCCAGCGACTAGAGGGGGAGCTGTTTTTT	CASSQRLEGELFF
TRBD1	TRBJ2-7	TRBV29-1	.	13	TGCAGCGTCGGGACAGGGCCTACCTACGAGCAGTACTTC	CSVGTGPTYEQYF
TRBD2	TRBJ2-7	TRBV6-2/TRBV6-3	.	15	TGTGCCAGCAGTTACTTGGCGGGAGGGTCCTACGAGCAGTACTTC	CASSYLAGGSYEQYF
TRBD1	TRBJ1-5	TRBV15	.	16	TGTGCCACCAGCAGAAAAGGACAGGGGGGGAATCAGCCCCAGCATTTT	CATSRKGQGGNQPQHF
.	TRBJ1-5	TRBV27	.	15	TGTGCCAGCAGAACAAGGGGCGGTAGCAATCAGCCCCAGCATTTT	CASRTRGGSNQPQHF
.	TRBJ1-1	TRBV3-1/TRBV3-2	.	15	TGTGCCAGCAGCCAACCGCCGGGAATTAACACTGAAGCTTTCTTT	CASSQPPGINTEAFF
.	TRBJ1-1	TRBV7-2	few	11	TGTGCCAGCAGCCAACGTTACAATACTTTCTTT	CASSQRYNTFF
TRBD2	TRBJ2-7	TRBV15	.	13	TGTGCCACCAGCAGAGTGGCGGGGGACGAGCAGTACTTC	CATSRVAGDEQYF
.	TRBJ1-5	TRBV19	.	15	TGTGCCAGTAGCAGAGGCGGATGGGGCAATCAGCCCCAGCATTTT	CASSRGGWGNQPQHF
.	TRBJ2-7	TRBV19	.	16	TGTGCCAGTAGTGTCAGGGCCAGAACACCGACCTACGAGCAGTACTTC	CASSVRARTPTYEQYF
TRBD1	TRBJ2-2	TRBV6-2/TRBV6-3	.	18	TGTGCCAGCAGTTACCCTACGGACAGGGTGATTGTGACCGGGGAGCTGTTTTTT	CASSYPTDRVIVTGELFF
TRBD1	TRBJ2-1	TRBV19	few	12	TGTGCCAGTAGTCGACAGGGCTTTGAGCAGTTCTTC	CASSRQGFEQFF
TRBD2	TRBJ2-1	TRBV2	.	14	TGTGCCAGAACCGGGACTAACACCTACAATGAGCAGTTCTTC	CARTGTNTYNEQFF
TRBD1	TRBJ1-4	TRBV11-3	few	14	TGTGCCAGCAGCCCGGACAGGGAGGGTGAAAAACTGTTTTTT	CASSPDREGEKLFF